Listed below are T cell receptor beta chains from one sample, sequenced in a study of read filtering for tumor transcriptome and immune sequencing. TCRdb re-called the reads with MiXCR, one entry per CDR3 protein. The sample carries under 50,000 distinct CDR3 sequences, roughly 13% recorded once. Sequenced: a population of CD138-negative cells sorted from bone marrow. The source of these receptors is a donor at least 40 years old with multiple myeloma. The CDR3 runs from the conserved cysteine through the conserved F or W.

>17|TRBJ2-2|TRBV7-6
CASSGGPGQGNTGELFF
>14|TRBJ2-5|TRBV2
CASSTGRGQETQYF
>13|TRBJ2-5|TRBV12-3/TRBV12-4
CASSLHSGETQYF
>17|TRBJ2-3|TRBV7-9
CAGSSPTGRPRADTQYF
>14|TRBJ1-1|TRBV11-2
CASSLGQYNTEAFF
>15|TRBJ2-7|TRBV11-2
CASSARLADYYEQYF
>15|TRBJ2-1|TRBV10-3
CAISGAGTIHNEQFF
>16|TRBJ2-1|TRBV15
CATSRDAGGSYSEQFF
>15|TRBJ2-7|TRBV20-1
CSARGFRQVAYEQYF
>15|TRBJ2-1|TRBV20-1
CSARGPLAGSNEQFF
>12|TRBJ2-7|TRBV20-1
CSATDRAYEQYF
>15|TRBJ2-2|TRBV20-1
CSAGPGTGGTGELFF
>11|TRBJ2-1|TRBV29-1
CSVGDWNEQFF
>15|TRBJ2-3|TRBV23-1
CASSILSPSTDTQYF
>14|TRBJ2-7|TRBV7-6
CASSLVHTAYEQYF
>14|TRBJ2-2|TRBV7-6
CASSLLAGEGELFF
>13|TRBJ2-3|TRBV24-1
CAIAARATDTQYF
>12|TRBJ2-5|TRBV20-1
CSARGGKETQYF
>15|TRBJ2-1|TRBV7-9
CASSLGRVESNEQFF
>12|TRBJ1-1|TRBV29-1
CSVEKSNTEAFF
>15|TRBJ1-1|TRBV5-1
CASSLGPGQGATAFF
>13|TRBJ2-2|TRBV6-5
CASSYSRNGELFF
>13|TRBJ2-2|TRBV3-1
CASSRKVTGELFF
>14|TRBJ2-1|TRBV7-8
CASRTPSGLSEQFF
>12|TRBJ2-1|TRBV24-1
CTTSGSSKEQFF
>13|TRBJ2-7|TRBV28
CASSLPPTYEQYF
>15|TRBJ2-1|TRBV4-1
CASSETGGISDEQFF
>13|TRBJ1-5|TRBV3-1
CASSQGTFGAQHF
>15|TRBJ2-3|TRBV5-4
CASSLAGLRGDTQYF
>14|TRBJ2-7|TRBV6-2/TRBV6-3
CTSCYRRGDYEQYF
>13|TRBJ2-7|TRBV4-1
CASSQDLVYEQYF
>20|TRBJ2-3|TRBV7-2
CASSPPIWTSGREGTDTQYF
>18|TRBJ2-3|TRBV20-1
CSARGPRDSGSPTDTQYF
>14|TRBJ2-7|TRBV28
CASSFGGQTYEQYF
>15|TRBJ1-5|TRBV5-5
CASSPAAVGNQPQHF
>15|TRBJ2-2|TRBV19
CASTRQGLNTGELFF
>15|TRBJ1-1|TRBV7-2
CASSPSDGSNTDAFF
>15|TRBJ2-1|TRBV6-2/TRBV6-3
CASSYGQGAYNEQFF
>14|TRBJ1-2|TRBV7-9
CASSLTKQLYGYTF
>17|TRBJ2-7|TRBV4-1
CASSQVSGVRDFYEQYF
>15|TRBJ2-3|TRBV29-1
CSVEGGTDSTDTQYF
>14|TRBJ2-7|TRBV6-2/TRBV6-3
CASSYSSGGYEQYF
>14|TRBJ1-1|TRBV4-1
CASSQDPWGYEAFF
>16|TRBJ1-5|TRBV6-5
CASSYSLPDLNQPQHF